This T cell receptor (beta chain) was sequenced during a study of response to subunit inactivated influenza vaccine. Study findings and constraints: Only a handful of new T cells, the authors suggested, are recruited with each seasonal influenza vaccination.

V was cut by 7 bases and J by 0 bases, with 13 bases left in between. The CDR3 length is 16 residues. MiXCR, run by TCRdb on the RT-PCR reads, gives a single entry per CDR3 protein. Here the sample spans 450,000 to 600,000 distinct CDR3 sequences, 6% to 9% being singletons. This clonotype was detected only a few times. The antigen remains undetermined. The specimen comprised PBMCs from blood, sampled roughly 24 months after vaccination. This chain links TRBV12-3 or TRBV12-4 with TRBJ2-6; a possible D gene is TRBD2 (6 bases). This receptor was obtained from a man between 45 and 75 years old who received an inactivated influenza vaccine. The DNA of the CDR3 is TGTGCCAGCAAACCGGGACTCAACTCTGGGGCCAACGTCCTGACTTTC. Translation: CASKPGLNSGANVLTF.